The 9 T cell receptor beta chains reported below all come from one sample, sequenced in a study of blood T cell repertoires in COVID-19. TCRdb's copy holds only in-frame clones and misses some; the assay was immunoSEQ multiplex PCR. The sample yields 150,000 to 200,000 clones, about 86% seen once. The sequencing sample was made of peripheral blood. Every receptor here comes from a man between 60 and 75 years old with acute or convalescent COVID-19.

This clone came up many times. The chain's CDR3 is CASSSGPWNEQFF. The CDR3 DNA reads as TGTGCCAGTAGTAGCGGTCCCTGGAATGAGCAGTTCTTC. The chain uses TRBV19 and TRBJ2-1; D call uncertain. Trimming cost V 4 bases and J 7 bases, with 11 bases left between them. The CDR3 runs to 13 residues. Germline V gives CDR1 LNHDA, CDR2 SQIVND (reference sequence).

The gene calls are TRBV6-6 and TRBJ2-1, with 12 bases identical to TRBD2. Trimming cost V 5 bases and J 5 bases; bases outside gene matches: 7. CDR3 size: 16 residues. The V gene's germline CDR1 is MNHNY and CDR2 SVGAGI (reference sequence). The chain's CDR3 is CASSRRTSGTNNEQFF. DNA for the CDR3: TGTGCCAGCAGTCGGCGGACTAGCGGGACGAACAATGAGCAGTTCTTC.

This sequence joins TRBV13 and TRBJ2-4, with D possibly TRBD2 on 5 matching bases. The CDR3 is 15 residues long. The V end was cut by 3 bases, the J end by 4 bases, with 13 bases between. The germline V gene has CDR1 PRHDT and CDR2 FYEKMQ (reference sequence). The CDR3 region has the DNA TGTGCCAGCAGCTTTTCTGTCGCGGGTAAAAACATTCAGTACTTC. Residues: CASSFSVAGKNIQYF. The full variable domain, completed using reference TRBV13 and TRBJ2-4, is AAGVIQSPRHLIKEKRETATLKCYPIPRHDTVYWYQQGPGQDPQFLISFYEKMQSDKGSIPDRFSAQQFSDYHSELNMSSLELGDSALYFCASSFSVAGKNIQYFGAGTRLSVL.

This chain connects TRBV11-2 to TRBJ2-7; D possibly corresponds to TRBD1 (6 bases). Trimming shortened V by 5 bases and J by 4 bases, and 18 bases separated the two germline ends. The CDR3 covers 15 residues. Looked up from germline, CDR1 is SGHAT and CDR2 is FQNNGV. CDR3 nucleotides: TGTGCCAGCAGCGTGACCGGGACACAAAGTTACGAGCAGTACTTC. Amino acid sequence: CASSVTGTQSYEQYF.

CDR3 sequence reads: CSVEDQTSGSEQYF. The CDR3 bases are TGCAGCGTTGAAGATCAGACTAGCGGATCCGAGCAGTACTTC. The chain recombines TRBV29-1 with TRBJ2-7; 9 nucleotides line up with TRBD2. Germline-derived CDR1 and CDR2 are SQVTM and ANQGSEA. This CDR3 is built from 14 residues. The V and J ends lost 0 bases and 6 bases, in that order; junction bases with no gene match: 6.

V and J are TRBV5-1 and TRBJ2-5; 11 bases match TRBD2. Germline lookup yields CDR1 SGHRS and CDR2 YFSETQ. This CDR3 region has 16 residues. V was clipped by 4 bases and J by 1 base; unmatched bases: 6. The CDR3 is CASSPGLADLQETQYF. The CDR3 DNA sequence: TGCGCCAGCAGCCCGGGACTAGCGGACCTCCAAGAGACCCAGTACTTC.

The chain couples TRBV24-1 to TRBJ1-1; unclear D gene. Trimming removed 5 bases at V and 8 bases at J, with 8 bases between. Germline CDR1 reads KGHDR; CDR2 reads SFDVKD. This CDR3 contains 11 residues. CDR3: CATSVGREAFF. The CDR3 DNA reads TGTGCCACCAGTGTGGGCAGAGAAGCTTTCTTT.

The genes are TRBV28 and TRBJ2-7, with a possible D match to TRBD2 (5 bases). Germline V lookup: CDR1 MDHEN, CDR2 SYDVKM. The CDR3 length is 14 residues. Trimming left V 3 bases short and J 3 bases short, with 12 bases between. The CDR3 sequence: CASSLTGLVYEQYF. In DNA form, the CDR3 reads TGTGCCAGCAGTTTGACGGGGTTAGTCTACGAGCAGTACTTC.

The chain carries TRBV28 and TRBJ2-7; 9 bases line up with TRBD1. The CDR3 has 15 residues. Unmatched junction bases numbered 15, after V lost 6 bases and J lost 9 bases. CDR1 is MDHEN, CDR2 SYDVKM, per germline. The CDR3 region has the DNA TGTGCCAGCAGCCCTCCGGGGACAGGGATATTAAGGCAGTACTTC. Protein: CASSPPGTGILRQYF.